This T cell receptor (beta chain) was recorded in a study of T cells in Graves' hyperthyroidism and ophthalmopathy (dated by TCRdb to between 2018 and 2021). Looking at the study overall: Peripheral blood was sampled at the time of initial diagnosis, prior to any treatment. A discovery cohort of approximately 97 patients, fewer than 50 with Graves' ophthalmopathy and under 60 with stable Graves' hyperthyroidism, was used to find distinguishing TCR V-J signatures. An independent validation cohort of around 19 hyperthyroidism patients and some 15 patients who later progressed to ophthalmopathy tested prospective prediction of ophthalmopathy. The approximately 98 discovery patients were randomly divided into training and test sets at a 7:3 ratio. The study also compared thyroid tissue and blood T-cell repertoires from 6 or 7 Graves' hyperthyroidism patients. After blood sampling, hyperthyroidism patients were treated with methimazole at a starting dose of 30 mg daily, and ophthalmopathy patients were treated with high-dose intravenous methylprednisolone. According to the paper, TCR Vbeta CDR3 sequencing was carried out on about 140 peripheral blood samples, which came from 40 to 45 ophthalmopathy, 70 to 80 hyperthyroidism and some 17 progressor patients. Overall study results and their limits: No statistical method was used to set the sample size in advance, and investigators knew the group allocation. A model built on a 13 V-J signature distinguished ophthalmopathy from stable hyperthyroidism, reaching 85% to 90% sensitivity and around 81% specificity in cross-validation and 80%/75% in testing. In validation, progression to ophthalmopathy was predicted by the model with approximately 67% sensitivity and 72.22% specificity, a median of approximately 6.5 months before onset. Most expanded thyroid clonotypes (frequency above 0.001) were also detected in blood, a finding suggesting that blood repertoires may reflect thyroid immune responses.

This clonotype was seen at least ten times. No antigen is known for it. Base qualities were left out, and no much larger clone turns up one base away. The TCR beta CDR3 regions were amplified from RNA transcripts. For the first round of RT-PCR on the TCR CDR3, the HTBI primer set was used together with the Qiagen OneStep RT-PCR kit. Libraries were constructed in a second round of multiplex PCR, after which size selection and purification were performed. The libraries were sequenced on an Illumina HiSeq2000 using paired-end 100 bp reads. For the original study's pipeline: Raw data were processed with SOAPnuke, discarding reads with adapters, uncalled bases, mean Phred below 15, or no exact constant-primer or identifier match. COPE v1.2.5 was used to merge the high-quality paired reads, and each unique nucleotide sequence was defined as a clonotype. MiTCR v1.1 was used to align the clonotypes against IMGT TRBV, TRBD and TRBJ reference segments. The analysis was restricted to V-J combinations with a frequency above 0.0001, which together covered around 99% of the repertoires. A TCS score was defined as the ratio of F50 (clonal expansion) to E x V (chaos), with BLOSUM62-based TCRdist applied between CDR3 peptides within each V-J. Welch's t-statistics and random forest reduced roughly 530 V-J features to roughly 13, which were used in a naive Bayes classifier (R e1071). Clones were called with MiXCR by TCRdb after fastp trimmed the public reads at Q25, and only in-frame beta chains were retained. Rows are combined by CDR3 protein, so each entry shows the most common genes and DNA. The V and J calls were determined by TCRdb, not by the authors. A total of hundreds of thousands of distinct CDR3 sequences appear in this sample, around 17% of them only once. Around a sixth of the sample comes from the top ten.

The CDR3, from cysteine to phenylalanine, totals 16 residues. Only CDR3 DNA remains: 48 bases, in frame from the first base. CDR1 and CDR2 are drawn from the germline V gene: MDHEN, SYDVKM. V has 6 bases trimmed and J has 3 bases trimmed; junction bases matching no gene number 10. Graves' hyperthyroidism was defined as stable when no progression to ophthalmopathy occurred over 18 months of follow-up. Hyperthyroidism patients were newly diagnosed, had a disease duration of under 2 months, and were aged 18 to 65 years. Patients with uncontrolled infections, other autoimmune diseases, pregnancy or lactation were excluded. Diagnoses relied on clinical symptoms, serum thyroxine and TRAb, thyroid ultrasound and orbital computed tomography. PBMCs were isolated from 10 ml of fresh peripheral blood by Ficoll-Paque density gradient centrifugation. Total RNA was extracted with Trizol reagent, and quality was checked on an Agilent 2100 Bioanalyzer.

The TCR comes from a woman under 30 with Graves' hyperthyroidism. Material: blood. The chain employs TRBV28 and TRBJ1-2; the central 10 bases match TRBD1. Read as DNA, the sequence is TGTGCCAGCAGCTACCGGGACAGGGGATCCTACTATGGCTACACCTTC. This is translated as CASSYRDRGSYYGYTF.